A selection of T cell receptor beta chains follows, all from one sample in a study of post-analysis software for immune sequencing data. TCRdb reprocessed the PCR reads via MiXCR and lists one record per CDR3 protein. Of hundreds of thousands of distinct CDR3 sequences listed, approximately 59% are singletons. The sample taken for sequencing was blood. The receptors derive from a girl aged 2 to 9 with multiple sclerosis. The CDR3 runs from the conserved cysteine through the conserved F or W. The order of the fields is J gene, clone size, D gene, V gene, CDR3 protein, CDR3 DNA. D genes are given only for firm matches. A row's size may be missing; if present it is once, few, many or a size class.

TRBJ2-7,NA,TRBD2,TRBV10-2,CASSPGVAGPYYEQYF,TGCGCCAGCTCCCCGGGTGTAGCGGGACCTTATTACGAGCAGTACTTC
TRBJ1-2,NA,NA,TRBV3-1,CASSHHTRTGSYYGYTF,TGTGCCAGCAGCCATCACACCCGAACAGGTTCCTACTATGGCTACACCTTC
TRBJ2-1,NA,TRBD2,TRBV5-1,CASSFLGLGSTNEQFF,TGCGCCAGCAGCTTCCTGGGACTAGGGTCTACCAATGAGCAGTTCTTC
TRBJ1-1,NA,NA,TRBV7-2,CASSPRTVSILGEAFF,TGTGCCAGCAGCCCACGGACAGTTTCGATTTTGGGTGAAGCTTTCTTT
TRBJ2-7,few,TRBD1,TRBV15,CATSRWDRDYEQYF,TGTGCCACCAGCAGGTGGGACAGGGATTACGAGCAGTACTTC
TRBJ2-7,NA,NA,TRBV3-1,CASSQEEGWAGYEQYF,TGTGCCAGCAGCCAAGAGGAGGGCTGGGCGGGTTACGAGCAGTACTTC
TRBJ2-1,NA,NA,TRBV4-1,CASSQETRWAEQFF,TGCGCCAGCAGCCAAGAAACCCGTTGGGCTGAGCAGTTCTTC
TRBJ2-5,NA,NA,TRBV6-5,CASQRGETQYF,TGTGCCTCCCAAAGGGGGGAGACCCAGTACTTC
TRBJ1-1,NA,NA,TRBV20-1,CSARDFGGVGTEAFF,TGCAGTGCTAGAGATTTTGGAGGGGTGGGGACTGAAGCTTTCTTT
TRBJ2-1,NA,NA,TRBV5-1,CASSLDGQMGTGNEQFF,TGCGCCAGCAGCTTGGATGGACAGATGGGGACCGGCAATGAGCAGTTCTTC
TRBJ2-1,NA,NA,TRBV10-2,CASSSSDATNEQFF,TGCGCCAGCAGTTCGAGCGACGCGACCAATGAGCAGTTCTTC
TRBJ2-4,once,NA,TRBV2,CASSEAEENIQYF,TGTGCCAGCAGTGAAGCAGAAGAAAACATTCAGTACTTC
TRBJ2-7,NA,NA,TRBV12-3/TRBV12-4,CASSLGSQSYEQYF,TGTGCCAGCAGTTTAGGTTCCCAATCCTACGAGCAGTACTTC
TRBJ2-3,NA,TRBD2,TRBV2,CASSDWGLADTQYF,TGTGCCAGCAGTGACTGGGGACTAGCGGATACGCAGTATTTT
TRBJ2-1,NA,TRBD1,TRBV29-1,CSVEEVQGHEQFF,TGCAGCGTTGAAGAGGTACAGGGGCATGAGCAGTTCTTC
TRBJ2-3,few,NA,TRBV4-1,CASSHTTNGGTQYF,TGCGCCAGCAGCCATACAACAAATGGGGGTACGCAGTATTTT
TRBJ1-2,NA,TRBD1,TRBV5-1,CASSIYGTGGDGYTF,TGCGCCAGCAGCATCTACGGGACAGGGGGCGATGGCTACACCTTC
TRBJ2-3,NA,NA,TRBV11-2,CASSLGFRGALTDTQYF,TGTGCCAGCAGCTTAGGTTTCCGGGGGGCCCTCACAGATACGCAGTATTTT
TRBJ2-5,NA,NA,TRBV5-1,CASSLDQGGVEQYF,TGCGCCAGCAGCTTGGACCAAGGGGGGGTGGAGCAGTACTTC
TRBJ2-1,few,TRBD2,TRBV20-1,CSAPKPGGGDEQFF,TGCAGTGCTCCGAAACCGGGAGGAGGGGATGAGCAGTTCTTC
TRBJ2-5,NA,TRBD2,TRBV20-1,CSAVRGASGGETQYF,TGCAGTGCTGTGAGGGGGGCTAGCGGGGGCGAGACCCAGTACTTC
TRBJ2-3,NA,NA,TRBV12-5,CASGFSGTDTQYF,TGTGCTAGTGGTTTTTCAGGAACAGATACGCAGTATTTT
TRBJ2-1,NA,TRBD2,TRBV11-2,CASNGLAGPSYNEQFF,TGTGCCAGCAATGGACTAGCGGGACCCTCCTACAATGAGCAGTTCTTC
TRBJ2-7,NA,TRBD1,TRBV5-1,CASSRNPGTGGYEQYF,TGCGCCAGCAGCCGAAACCCCGGGACAGGGGGCTACGAGCAGTACTTC
TRBJ1-4,NA,NA,TRBV4-3,CASSQGPASNEKLFF,TGCGCCAGCAGCCAAGGACCGGCCTCTAATGAGAAACTGTTTTTT
TRBJ1-1,NA,TRBD1,TRBV29-1,CSVEGGQATTEAFF,TGCAGCGTTGAAGGAGGACAGGCGACCACTGAAGCTTTCTTT
TRBJ2-1,NA,NA,TRBV7-2,CANSPRGGAAYNEQFF,TGTGCCAACAGCCCTAGAGGGGGGGCCGCCTACAATGAGCAGTTCTTC
TRBJ2-5,NA,TRBD1,TRBV12-3/TRBV12-4,CASRSGQGETQYF,TGTGCCAGCAGATCCGGACAGGGGGAGACCCAGTACTTC
TRBJ2-7,few,NA,TRBV5-5,CASSLDPGNEQYF,TGTGCCAGCAGCTTGGACCCCGGGAACGAGCAGTACTTC
TRBJ1-1,NA,NA,TRBV7-9,CASSYPSGTEAFF,TGTGCCAGCAGTTATCCATCTGGGACTGAAGCTTTCTTT
TRBJ2-1,few,TRBD2,TRBV6-5,CASRAAGGPYNEQFF,TGTGCCAGCAGAGCAGCGGGGGGGCCCTACAATGAGCAGTTCTTC
TRBJ2-7,NA,NA,TRBV5-6,CASSPEPGYEQYF,TGTGCCAGCAGCCCTGAACCAGGCTACGAGCAGTACTTC
TRBJ1-2,few,NA,TRBV6-6,CASSYSTGLPAYGYTF,TGTGCCAGCAGTTACTCGACGGGCCTGCCGGCCTATGGCTACACCTTC
TRBJ2-1,NA,NA,TRBV7-9,CATDYPGPPYNEQFF,TGTGCCACCGACTACCCAGGGCCCCCCTACAATGAGCAGTTCTTC
TRBJ2-7,NA,TRBD2,TRBV11-2,CASSVIRAGGPYEQYF,TGTGCCAGCAGCGTAATCCGAGCGGGAGGGCCGTACGAGCAGTACTTC
TRBJ1-1,NA,TRBD1,TRBV29-1,CSARQGITEAFF,TGCAGCGCTCGACAGGGTATAACTGAAGCTTTCTTT
TRBJ1-2,NA,NA,TRBV7-6,CASSLRRGGGPLYGYTF,TGTGCCAGCAGCTTACGGCGGGGGGGCGGTCCACTTTATGGCTACACCTTC
TRBJ1-5,NA,TRBD1,TRBV27,CASSRTTGGNQPQHF,TGTGCCAGCAGTCGCACGACAGGGGGCAATCAGCCCCAGCATTTT
TRBJ2-1,NA,TRBD1,TRBV5-5,CASSTGTGYNEQSF,TGTGCCAGCAGCACCGGGACAGGTTACAATGAGCAGTCCTTC
TRBJ2-7,once,NA,TRBV6-5,CASSYYQGQQSYEQYF,TGTGCCAGCAGTTACTATCAAGGACAGCAGAGCTACGAGCAGTACTTC
TRBJ2-3,NA,TRBD2,TRBV5-1,CASSLERAGVDTQYF,TGCGCCAGCAGCTTGGAACGAGCGGGAGTAGATACGCAGTATTTT
TRBJ2-5,NA,TRBD2,TRBV20-1,CSATPLAGGGETQYF,TGCAGTGCTACTCCCCTAGCGGGAGGGGGAGAGACCCAGTACTTC
TRBJ1-5,NA,TRBD1,TRBV2,CASSLQQGNQPQHF,TGTGCCAGCAGCCTGCAACAGGGGAATCAGCCCCAGCATTTT
TRBJ2-5,few,NA,TRBV29-1,CSVVRGGGTQYF,TGCAGCGTTGTCAGGGGCGGGGGGACCCAGTACTTC
TRBJ2-7,NA,TRBD1,TRBV5-1,CASSSGQGVMSSYEQYF,TGCGCCAGCAGCTCGGGACAGGGGGTGATGAGCTCCTACGAGCAGTACTTC
TRBJ2-3,NA,TRBD2,TRBV4-1,CASSTTSGRDRTDTQYF,TGCGCCAGCAGCACCACTAGCGGGAGGGATCGCACAGATACGCAGTATTTT
TRBJ2-5,NA,NA,TRBV29-1,CSVEDPGTPQETQYF,TGCAGCGTTGAAGATCCCGGGACTCCTCAAGAGACCCAGTACTTC
TRBJ2-3,many,NA,TRBV4-3,CASKDTGGLHTDTQYF,TGCGCCAGCAAAGATACTGGCGGGTTACACACAGATACGCAGTATTTT
TRBJ1-1,NA,NA,TRBV12-3/TRBV12-4,CASSLPGVEAFF,TGTGCCAGCAGTTTACCAGGGGTTGAAGCTTTCTTT
TRBJ1-1,NA,NA,TRBV3-1,CASSPARWGYTEAFF,TGTGCCAGCAGCCCGGCCCGGTGGGGGTACACTGAAGCTTTCTTT
TRBJ2-7,NA,NA,TRBV27,CASSLLLGYEQYF,TGTGCCAGCAGTTTATTGCTGGGCTACGAGCAGTACTTC
TRBJ2-1,NA,TRBD2,TRBV10-3,CAISDGTSGRGSYNEQFF,TGTGCCATCAGTGACGGGACTAGCGGGAGGGGCTCCTACAATGAGCAGTTCTTC